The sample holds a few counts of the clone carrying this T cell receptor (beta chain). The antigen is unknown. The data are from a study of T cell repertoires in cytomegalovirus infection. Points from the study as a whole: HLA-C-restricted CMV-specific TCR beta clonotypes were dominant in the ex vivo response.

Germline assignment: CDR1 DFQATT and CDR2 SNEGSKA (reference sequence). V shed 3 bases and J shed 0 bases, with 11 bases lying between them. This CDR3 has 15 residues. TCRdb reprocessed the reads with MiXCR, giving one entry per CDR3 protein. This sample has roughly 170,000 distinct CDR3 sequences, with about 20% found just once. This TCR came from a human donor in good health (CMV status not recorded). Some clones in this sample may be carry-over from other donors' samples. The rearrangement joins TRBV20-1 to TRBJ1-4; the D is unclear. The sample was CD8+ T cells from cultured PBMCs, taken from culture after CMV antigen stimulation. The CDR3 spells CSASGSGATNEKLFF. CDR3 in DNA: TGCAGTGCTAGCGGATCCGGCGCAACTAATGAAAAACTGTTTTTT.